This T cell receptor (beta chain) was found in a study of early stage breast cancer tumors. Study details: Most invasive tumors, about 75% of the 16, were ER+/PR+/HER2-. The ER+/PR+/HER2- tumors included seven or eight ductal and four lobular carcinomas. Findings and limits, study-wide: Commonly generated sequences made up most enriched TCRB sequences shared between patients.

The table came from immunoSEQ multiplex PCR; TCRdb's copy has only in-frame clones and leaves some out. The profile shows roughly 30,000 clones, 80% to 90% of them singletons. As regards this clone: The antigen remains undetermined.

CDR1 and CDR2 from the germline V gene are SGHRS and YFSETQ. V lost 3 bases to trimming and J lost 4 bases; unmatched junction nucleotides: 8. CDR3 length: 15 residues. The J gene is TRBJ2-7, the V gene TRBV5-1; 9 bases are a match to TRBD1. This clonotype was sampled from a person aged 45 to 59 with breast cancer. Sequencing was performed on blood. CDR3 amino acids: CASSSRTGVAYEQYF. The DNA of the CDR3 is TGCGCCAGCAGCTCCCGGACAGGGGTGGCATACGAGCAGTACTTC.